This T cell receptor (beta chain) derives from a study of blood T cells in healthy people across ages. This clonotype showed up just once. A clone one base away is much larger, so this may be a read error. This CDR3 has 14 amino acids. Losses at the gene ends were 5 bases for V and 2 bases for J; bases not matched to a gene: 6. The V gene's germline CDR1 is PRHDT and CDR2 FYEKMQ (reference sequence). A second about 7 to 12 cycle PCR used barcoded and J-beta primers. Via MiXCR, TCRdb re-called the 5' RACE reads, giving one row per CDR3 protein. In the table there are 1.5 million to 2 million distinct CDR3 sequences, roughly two fifths of which are singletons.

The clonotype originates from a human donor in good health. Sequencing input: blood. This chain uses TRBV13 with TRBJ2-7; 7 nucleotides agree with TRBD1. The CDR3 reads CASSISGTAYEQYF. DNA of the CDR3: TGTGCCAGCAGCATATCGGGGACAGCCTACGAGCAGTACTTC.